The 21 T cell receptor beta chains below all came from one sample that was sequenced in a study of T cell clusters in autoimmune cytopenias (dated by TCRdb to about 2019). For each sample, TRB amplification used about 250 ng of peripheral blood genomic DNA, equal to 35,000 to 40,000 genome equivalents. The listed sequencing device is Illumina MiSeq. TRB rearrangements were amplified by multiplex PCR following a touch-down protocol, with the TRB-A and TRB-B primer pools mixed in one tube. Each CDR3 protein sequence appears as one entry after TCRdb reprocessed the reads, and no DNA is included. The sample table on file contains thousands of distinct CDR3 sequences. 15% of the sample goes to the ten largest clones. The sample was also linked to a second study, of T cell repertoires in aging, cancer and after chemotherapy.

What was sequenced was peripheral blood. The origin of the receptors is a human donor in good health.

The V call is TRBV27, the J call TRBJ2-2; as DNA is missing, the TRBD1 call by TCRdb cannot be tested. There are 16 residues in the CDR3. Looked up from germline, CDR1 is MNHEY and CDR2 is SMNVEV (reference sequence). This CDR3 is CASSSRGTGLAGELFF.

Judged by frequency, this clonotype is medium-sized (0.01 to 0.1%). This rearrangement joins TRBV18 to TRBJ2-2. Germline V lookup: CDR1 KGHSH, CDR2 LQKENI. CDR3 size: 16 residues. CDR3 in amino acids: CASSPTGTATTGELFF.

The chain joins TRBV6-1 to TRBJ2-7; TCRdb's assignment of TRBD1 cannot be checked, as there is no DNA. The germline CDR1 and CDR2 sequences are MNHNS and SASEGT. This CDR3 comprises 13 residues. CDR3: CASSPNRAAEQYF.

V gene TRBV5-6 combines with J gene TRBJ1-2. Germline lookup yields CDR1 SGHDT and CDR2 YYEEEE. CDR3 length equals 15 residues. The CDR3: CASSWDQASNYGYTF.

According to its frequency, this clonotype is medium-sized (0.01 to 0.1%). The rearrangement links TRBV6-2 or TRBV6-3 to TRBJ2-3; TCRdb proposes TRBD2, but this gene call is untestable without DNA. CDR3 size: 14 residues. Germline V lookup: CDR1 MNHEY, CDR2 SVGEGT. This chain's CDR3 is CASTLAGSGDTQYF.

CDR3 region: CASSRGSADTQYF. The rearrangement links TRBV6-4 to TRBJ2-3. The CDR3 totals 13 residues. The germline CDR1 and CDR2 sequences are MRHNA and SNTAGT.

The chain joins TRBV7-6 to TRBJ2-7; TCRdb gives TRBD1 as the D gene, but with no DNA this cannot be confirmed. Germline loops: CDR1 SGHVS, CDR2 FNYEAQ. The CDR3 is made up of 14 amino acids. CDR3 residues: CASSHGQNSYEQYF.

The genes are TRBV7-2 and TRBJ2-2. Per the germline V gene, CDR1 is SGHTA and CDR2 is FQGNSA. This CDR3 has 14 amino acids. The CDR3 protein is CASTLIGYTGELFF.

Its frequency marks this clonotype as medium-sized. The CDR3 region is CAISAGSSGNTIYF. The chain employs TRBV10-3 and TRBJ1-3. The CDR3 consists of 14 residues. Germline V gives CDR1 ENHRY, CDR2 SYGVKD.

The V call is TRBV7-6, the J call TRBJ1-3; TCRdb proposes TRBD1, but this gene call is untestable without DNA. Per the germline V gene, CDR1 is SGHVS and CDR2 is FNYEAQ. CDR3 length equals 16 residues. The CDR3 spells CASSIGQGGSGNTIYF.

This clonotype is medium-sized (0.01 to 0.1%) by frequency. This chain uses TRBV6-5 with TRBJ1-6; TCRdb's D gene call, TRBD1, goes unchecked for lack of DNA. CDR1 is MNHEY, CDR2 SVGAGI, per germline. CDR3 length: 14 residues. CDR3 residues: CASSRTPVNSPLHF.

Frequency places this clonotype as medium-sized (0.01 to 0.1%). The chain combines TRBV6-5 with TRBJ2-7; TCRdb picks TRBD1, but there is no DNA to check that call. The CDR3 covers 15 residues. Germline CDR1 MNHEY, CDR2 SVGAGI. The chain's CDR3 is CASSRGQGWEYEQYF.

This clonotype ranks as large in terms of frequency. The chain has TRBV19 and TRBJ2-1; no DNA is available, so the TRBD2 call from TCRdb remains unchecked. Germline-derived CDR1 and CDR2 are LNHDA and SQIVND (reference sequence). The CDR3 covers 15 residues. This CDR3 is CASSVTSGGFNEQFF. Filled out from reference TRBV19 and TRBJ2-1, the complete variable domain reads DGGITQSPKYLFRKEGQNVTLSCEQNLNHDAMYWYRQDPGQGLRLIYYSQIVNDFQKGDIAEGYSVSREKKESFPLTVTSAQKNPTAFYLCASSVTSGGFNEQFFGPGTRLTVL.

Its frequency marks this clonotype as medium-sized (0.01 to 0.1%). The chain uses TRBV19 and TRBJ1-4; TCRdb's assignment of TRBD1 cannot be checked, as there is no DNA. Looked up from germline, CDR1 is LNHDA and CDR2 is SQIVND (reference sequence). CDR3 size: 15 residues. The CDR3 loop reads CASSRQGLNNEKLFF.

This clonotype shows up as medium-sized by frequency. The chain employs TRBV6-5 and TRBJ1-2; TCRdb's D call of TRBD1 is untestable without DNA. The CDR3 has 14 residues. Germline-derived CDR1 and CDR2 are MNHEY and SVGAGI. This CDR3 reads CASLGGSANYGYTF.

This clonotype is medium-sized by frequency. V and J are TRBV19 and TRBJ1-2; TCRdb picks TRBD1, but there is no DNA to check that call. CDR3 length: 13 amino acids. Germline CDR1 reads LNHDA; CDR2 reads SQIVND (reference sequence). This CDR3 is CASSITGSYGYTF.

The V and J genes are TRBV27 and TRBJ2-5; TCRdb designates TRBD2, a call that cannot be tested without DNA. The CDR3 is 16 amino acids. Per the germline V gene, CDR1 is MNHEY and CDR2 is SMNVEV (reference sequence). CDR3 in amino acids: CASSLLGTSGAETQYF.

The chain is built from TRBV7-6 and TRBJ2-5. The length of the CDR3 is 14 residues. Germline lookup yields CDR1 SGHVS and CDR2 FNYEAQ. The CDR3 here is CASSLARDSGTQYF.

This clonotype is classed as medium-sized by frequency. The chain recombines TRBV6-2 or TRBV6-3 with TRBJ2-5; TCRdb designates TRBD2, a call that cannot be tested without DNA. This CDR3 contains 16 residues. Germline V gene lookup returns CDR1 MNHEY and CDR2 SVGEGT. The CDR3 loop is CASITGLAPSQETQYF.

This clonotype is called medium-sized based on its frequency. V usage is TRBV27 and J usage is TRBJ2-5. Germline CDR1 and CDR2: MNHEY and SMNVEV (reference sequence). The CDR3 covers 12 residues. CDR3 residues: CASGTDQETQYF.

This clonotype ranks as medium-sized in terms of frequency. The chain is built from TRBV12-3 or TRBV12-4 and TRBJ2-1; TCRdb's D call of TRBD1 is untestable without DNA. The CDR3 is made up of 14 amino acids. The CDR3 region is CASIGGAAPFEQFF.